These T cell receptor beta chains were read from a single sample in a study of human T cells and chemical hapten exposure. TCRdb reprocessed the RACE reads via MiXCR and lists one record per CDR3 protein. Of some 200,000 distinct CDR3 sequences listed, under 25% were seen once; the top ten hold roughly 6.7%. The sample was whole blood, taken in connection with sensitization to the hapten diphenylcyclopropenone (DPC). The receptors were gathered from a woman aged 45-60 years with alopecia areata. Some clones in this sample may be carry-over from other donors' samples. The CDR3 runs from the conserved cysteine through the conserved F or W. A D gene is named only where the DNA matches it firmly. Expanded clones get a size class; other rows say once, few or many, or leave the size out.

j_call d_call v_call clone_size cdr3_aa cdr3_nt
TRBJ1-2 NA TRBV29-1 few CSVDAGGERYGYTF TGCAGCGTTGATGCGGGGGGCGAGCGCTATGGCTACACCTTC
TRBJ2-1 NA TRBV11-2 NA CASTQRSSYNEQFF TGTGCCAGCACCCAGCGGAGCTCCTACAATGAGCAGTTCTTC
TRBJ1-4 NA TRBV20-1 few CSARAELGNEKLFF TGCAGTGCTAGAGCCGAACTGGGGAATGAAAAACTGTTTTTT
TRBJ1-6 NA TRBV6-2/TRBV6-3 few CASSSPVIRTSNSPLHF TGTGCCAGCAGTTCCCCCGTGATCAGGACTTCGAATTCACCCCTCCACTTT
TRBJ2-1 TRBD2 TRBV2 few CASSEGGLAGGPRYNEQFF TGTGCCAGCAGTGAAGGCGGGCTAGCGGGAGGCCCGAGGTACAATGAGCAGTTCTTC
TRBJ1-1 TRBD1 TRBV5-1 few CASSATPTGVEAFF TGCGCCAGCAGCGCGACCCCGACAGGGGTCGAAGCTTTCTTT
TRBJ2-1 TRBD2 TRBV20-1 NA CSARYVTSGWHNEQFF TGCAGTGCTAGATATGTGACTAGCGGGTGGCACAATGAGCAGTTCTTC
TRBJ2-2 TRBD2 TRBV10-1 NA CASSESGSGSYGGELFF TGCGCCAGCAGTGAGTCGGGTAGCGGGAGCTACGGCGGGGAGCTGTTTTTT
TRBJ2-7 TRBD1 TRBV28 many CASSSTRQGPTYEQYF TGTGCCAGCAGCTCGACGAGACAGGGCCCGACCTACGAGCAGTACTTC
TRBJ1-5 TRBD1 TRBV15 once CATSRGDRAGGNQPQHF TGTGCCACCAGCAGAGGGGACAGGGCTGGAGGCAATCAGCCCCAGCATTTT
TRBJ1-5 NA TRBV5-1 few CASSLEAGPNQPQHF TGCGCCAGCAGCTTGGAGGCAGGCCCCAATCAGCCCCAGCATTTT
TRBJ2-1 TRBD1 TRBV11-1 few CASSLVGQGRNEQFF TGTGCCAGCAGCTTAGTGGGACAGGGACGCAATGAGCAGTTCTTC
TRBJ2-1 TRBD2 TRBV10-3 NA CAISGLADNNEQFF TGTGCCATCAGTGGTCTAGCGGACAACAATGAGCAGTTCTTC
TRBJ2-1 TRBD2 TRBV29-1 NA CSVGVAGRAPFF TGCAGCGTTGGTGTAGCGGGAAGGGCACCGTTCTTC
TRBJ1-4 NA TRBV6-6 few CASSYSGSNNEKLFF TGTGCCAGCAGTTACTCCGGGTCGAATAATGAAAAACTGTTTTTT
TRBJ1-5 TRBD1 TRBV27 few CATSTGQVNQPQHF TGTGCCACCTCGACCGGACAGGTCAATCAGCCCCAGCATTTT
TRBJ2-5 NA TRBV7-9 few CASSSVGRERETQYF TGTGCCAGCAGCTCCGTGGGCAGAGAGAGGGAGACCCAGTACTTC
TRBJ1-1 TRBD1 TRBV5-1 NA CASSTLDRQGEAFF TGCGCCAGCAGCACCCTGGACAGGCAGGGTGAAGCTTTCTTT
TRBJ2-1 TRBD2 TRBV5-1 few CASSLRPSGGEQFF TGCGCCAGCAGCTTGCGCCCCAGCGGGGGCGAGCAGTTCTTC
TRBJ1-5 NA TRBV3-1 NA CASSQSNQPQHF TGTGCCAGCAGCCAGAGCAATCAGCCCCAGCATTTT
TRBJ2-7 TRBD2 TRBV5-1 NA CASSPGTSGFSYEQYF TGCGCCAGCAGTCCAGGGACTAGCGGGTTCTCCTACGAGCAGTACTTC
TRBJ2-3 NA TRBV6-5 NA CASKFDRRPSFTDTQYF TGTGCCAGCAAATTCGACAGGAGACCATCCTTCACAGATACGCAGTATTTT
TRBJ1-2 NA TRBV9 few CASSVRVREGLGGYTF TGTGCCAGCAGCGTCCGGGTTCGTGAGGGCTTGGGCGGCTACACCTTC
TRBJ2-2 NA TRBV29-1 NA CSVVAKGENTGELFF TGCAGCGTTGTGGCGAAGGGAGAAAACACCGGGGAGCTGTTTTTT
TRBJ2-3 NA TRBV29-1 NA CSALVADTQYF TGCAGCGCGCTTGTCGCAGATACGCAGTATTTT
TRBJ1-4 NA TRBV4-2 few CASSREDEKLFF TGTGCCAGCAGCCGGGAGGATGAAAAACTGTTTTTT
TRBJ1-4 NA TRBV20-1 NA CSARGTRGGSEKLFF TGCAGTGCTAGAGGTACTCGGGGAGGGAGTGAAAAACTGTTTTTT
TRBJ2-2 NA TRBV5-1 many CASSLAGLNTGELFF TGCGCCAGCAGCTTGGCCGGACTAAACACCGGGGAGCTGTTTTTT
TRBJ2-1 NA TRBV20-1 NA CSASGGRIEQFF TGCAGTGCTAGTGGGGGGAGAATAGAGCAGTTCTTC
TRBJ1-2 NA TRBV5-5 NA CVSSPGTRNYGYTF TGTGTCAGCAGCCCAGGGACCCGAAACTATGGCTACACCTTC
TRBJ1-1 NA TRBV7-9 few CASSLRMNTEAFF TGTGCCAGCAGCTTAAGAATGAACACTGAAGCTTTCTTT
TRBJ2-2 NA TRBV18 few CASSPGGTVNTGELFF TGTGCCAGCTCACCGGGCGGGACTGTGAACACCGGGGAGCTGTTTTTT
TRBJ2-1 NA TRBV9 NA CASRGLGDNEQFF TGTGCCAGCAGGGGACTCGGAGACAATGAGCAGTTCTTC
TRBJ2-3 TRBD2 TRBV27 NA CASSHVGTSGSRDTQYF TGTGCCAGCAGCCACGTCGGGACTAGCGGGAGTAGGGATACGCAGTATTTT
TRBJ1-1 NA TRBV2 NA CASSEEGRYTEAFF TGTGCCAGCAGTGAAGAGGGCAGGTACACTGAAGCTTTCTTT
TRBJ1-1 NA TRBV24-1 NA CATSAGANTEAFF TGTGCCACCTCGGCGGGCGCGAACACTGAAGCTTTCTTT
TRBJ1-3 NA TRBV9 few CASSQGPGNTIYF TGTGCCAGCAGCCAGGGGCCTGGAAACACCATATATTTT
TRBJ2-1 NA TRBV9 NA CASSALAVSSYNEQFF TGTGCCAGCAGCGCCCTGGCAGTAAGCTCCTACAATGAGCAGTTCTTC
TRBJ1-6 NA TRBV7-9 NA CASSSGTGNSPLHF TGTGCCAGCAGCTCCGGGACGGGAAATTCACCCCTCCACTTT
TRBJ2-3 TRBD2 TRBV5-1 few CASSTGLAGGVGSTDTQYF TGCGCCAGCAGCACGGGACTAGCGGGAGGCGTTGGAAGCACAGATACGCAGTATTTT
TRBJ2-7 NA TRBV6-5 few CASKRQPSYEQYF TGTGCCAGCAAACGGCAACCCTCCTACGAGCAGTACTTC
TRBJ2-1 NA TRBV12-3/TRBV12-4 NA CASSLGDEQFF TGTGCCAGCAGTTTGGGGGATGAGCAGTTCTTC
TRBJ2-1 NA TRBV5-1 NA CASRTANEQFF TGCGCCAGCCGCACGGCGAATGAGCAGTTCTTC
TRBJ2-4 NA TRBV6-1 NA CASRGLAKNIQYF TGTGCCAGCAGAGGGCTAGCCAAAAACATTCAGTACTTC
TRBJ2-3 TRBD1 TRBV20-1 NA CSARDFGQGRGEDTQYF TGCAGTGCTAGAGATTTCGGACAGGGGCGCGGGGAGGATACGCAGTATTTT
TRBJ2-1 NA TRBV4-1 few CASSPLGPIYNEQFF TGCGCCAGCAGCCCACTCGGGCCGATCTACAATGAGCAGTTCTTC
TRBJ2-7 NA TRBV15 few CATRRDSSSYEQYF TGTGCCACCAGAAGGGACTCCAGCTCCTACGAGCAGTACTTC
TRBJ2-7 NA TRBV25-1 NA CASSEAGVKSREQYF TGTGCCAGCAGTGAAGCCGGGGTGAAGTCGAGAGAGCAGTACTTC
TRBJ1-2 NA TRBV4-2 many CASSQVVSPQGPFYGYTF TGTGCCAGCAGCCAAGTCGTTAGTCCTCAGGGACCGTTCTATGGCTACACCTTC
TRBJ2-5 NA TRBV11-2 many CASSQGSQETQYF TGTGCCAGCAGCCAAGGGTCTCAAGAGACCCAGTACTTC
TRBJ2-3 NA TRBV5-1 NA CASSSFISTDTQYF TGCGCCAGCAGCTCCTTTATTAGCACAGATACGCAGTATTTT
TRBJ1-4 NA TRBV7-9 few CASSFGQWNEKLFF TGTGCCAGCAGCTTTGGACAGTGGAATGAAAAACTGTTTTTT
TRBJ2-7 TRBD2 TRBV11-2 NA CASSLGGRAWYEQYF TGTGCCAGCAGCTTAGGCGGGAGGGCCTGGTACGAGCAGTACTTC
TRBJ2-1 TRBD2 TRBV2 NA CASVPSGIPEQFF TGTGCCAGTGTGCCTAGCGGGATCCCTGAGCAGTTCTTC
TRBJ2-2 NA TRBV2 NA CASSPRWPNTGELFF TGTGCCAGCAGTCCGCGGTGGCCCAACACCGGGGAGCTGTTTTTT
TRBJ2-2 NA TRBV27 NA CASISLKDTGELFF TGTGCCAGCATCTCCCTTAAAGACACCGGGGAGCTGTTTTTT
TRBJ2-5 TRBD2 TRBV20-1 few CSARMGGVQETQYF TGCAGTGCTAGGATGGGGGGGGTGCAAGAGACCCAGTACTTC